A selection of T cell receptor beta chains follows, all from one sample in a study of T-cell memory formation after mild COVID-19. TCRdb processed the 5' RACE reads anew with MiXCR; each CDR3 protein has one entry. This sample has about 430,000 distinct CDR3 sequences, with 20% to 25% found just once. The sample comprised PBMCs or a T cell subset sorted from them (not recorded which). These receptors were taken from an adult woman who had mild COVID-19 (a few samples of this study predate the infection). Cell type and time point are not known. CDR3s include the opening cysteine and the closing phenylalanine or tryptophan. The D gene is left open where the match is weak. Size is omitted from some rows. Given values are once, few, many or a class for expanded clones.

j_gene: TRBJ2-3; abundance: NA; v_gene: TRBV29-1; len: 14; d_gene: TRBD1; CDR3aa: CSVPTGEVTDTQYF; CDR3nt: TGCAGCGTTCCAACAGGGGAAGTAACAGATACGCAGTATTTT
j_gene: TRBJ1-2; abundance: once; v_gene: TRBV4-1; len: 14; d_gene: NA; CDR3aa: CASSQFRGAVGYTF; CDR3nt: TGCGCCAGCAGCCAATTTCGGGGGGCTGTTGGCTACACCTTC
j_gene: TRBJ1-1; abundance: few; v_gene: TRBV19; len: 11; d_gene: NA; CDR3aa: CASNDVPGAFF; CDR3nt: TGTGCCAGTAACGACGTCCCCGGAGCTTTCTTT
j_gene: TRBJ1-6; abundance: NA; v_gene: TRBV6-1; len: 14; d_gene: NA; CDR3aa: CASSAGPYNSPLHF; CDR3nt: TGTGCCAGCAGTGCAGGGCCCTATAATTCACCCCTCCACTTT
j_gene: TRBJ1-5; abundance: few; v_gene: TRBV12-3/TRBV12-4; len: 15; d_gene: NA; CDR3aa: CASSFRGSRNQPQHF; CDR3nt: TGTGCCAGCAGTTTCCGAGGGTCGCGCAATCAGCCCCAGCATTTT
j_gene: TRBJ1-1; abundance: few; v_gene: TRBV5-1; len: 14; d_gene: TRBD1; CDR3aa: CASSLGQGPIEAFF; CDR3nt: TGCGCCAGCAGCTTGGGACAGGGCCCCATTGAAGCTTTCTTT
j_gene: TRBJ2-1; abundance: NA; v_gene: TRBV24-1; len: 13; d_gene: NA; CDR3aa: CATGGLSDNEQFF; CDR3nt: TGTGCCACCGGAGGGCTGAGCGACAATGAGCAGTTCTTC
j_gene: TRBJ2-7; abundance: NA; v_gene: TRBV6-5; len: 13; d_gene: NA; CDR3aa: CAVGSPPSYEQYF; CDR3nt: TGTGCTGTGGGGTCTCCCCCGTCCTACGAGCAGTACTTC
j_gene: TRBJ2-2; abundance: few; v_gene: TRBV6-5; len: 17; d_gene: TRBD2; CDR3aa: CASSWGTSGYNTGELFF; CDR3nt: TGTGCCAGCAGTTGGGGGACTAGCGGCTATAACACCGGGGAGCTGTTTTTT
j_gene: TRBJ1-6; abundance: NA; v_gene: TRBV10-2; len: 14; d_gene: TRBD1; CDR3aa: CASRKPGGNSPLHF; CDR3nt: TGCGCCAGCAGAAAACCAGGGGGCAATTCACCCCTCCACTTT
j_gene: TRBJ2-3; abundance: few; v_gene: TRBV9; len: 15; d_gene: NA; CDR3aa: CASSVAGASTDTQYF; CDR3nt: TGTGCCAGCAGCGTAGCTGGTGCTAGCACAGATACGCAGTATTTT
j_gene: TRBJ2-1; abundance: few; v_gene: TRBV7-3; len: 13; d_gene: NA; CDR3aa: CASSLGHKREQFF; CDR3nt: TGTGCCAGCAGCTTAGGGCACAAAAGGGAGCAGTTCTTC
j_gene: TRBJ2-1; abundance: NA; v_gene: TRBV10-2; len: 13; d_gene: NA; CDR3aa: CASSELGKNEQFF; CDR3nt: TGCGCCAGCAGTGAGCTGGGGAAAAATGAGCAGTTCTTC
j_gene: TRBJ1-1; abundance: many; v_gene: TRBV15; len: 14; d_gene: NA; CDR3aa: CATSSDRENTEAFF; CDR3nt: TGTGCCACCAGCAGCGACAGAGAGAACACTGAAGCTTTCTTT
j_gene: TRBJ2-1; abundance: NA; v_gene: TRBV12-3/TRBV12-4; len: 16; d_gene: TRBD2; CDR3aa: CASRLLAGRGYNEQFF; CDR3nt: TGTGCCAGCAGATTACTAGCGGGGAGGGGGTATAATGAGCAGTTCTTC
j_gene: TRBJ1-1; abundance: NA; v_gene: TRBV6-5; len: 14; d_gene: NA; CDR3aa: CASSYGIMNTEAFF; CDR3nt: TGTGCCAGCAGTTACGGGATCATGAACACTGAAGCTTTCTTT
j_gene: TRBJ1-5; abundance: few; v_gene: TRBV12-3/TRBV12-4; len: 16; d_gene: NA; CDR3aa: CASSSREEYSNQPQHF; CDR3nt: TGTGCCAGCAGTTCCAGGGAGGAGTATAGCAATCAGCCCCAGCATTTT
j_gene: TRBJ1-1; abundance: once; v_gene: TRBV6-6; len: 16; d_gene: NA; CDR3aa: CASSYSRGMGNTEAFF; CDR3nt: TGTGCCAGCAGTTACTCGAGAGGGATGGGGAACACTGAAGCTTTCTTT
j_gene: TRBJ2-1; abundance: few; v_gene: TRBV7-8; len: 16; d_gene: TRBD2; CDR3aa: CASSTSKTSGNNEQFF; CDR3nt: TGTGCCAGCAGTACCTCGAAGACTAGCGGCAACAATGAGCAGTTCTTC
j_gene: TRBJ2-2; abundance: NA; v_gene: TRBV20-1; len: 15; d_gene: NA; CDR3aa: CSARTGSGNTGELFF; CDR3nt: TGCAGTGCTAGGACGGGATCAGGGAACACCGGGGAGCTGTTTTTT
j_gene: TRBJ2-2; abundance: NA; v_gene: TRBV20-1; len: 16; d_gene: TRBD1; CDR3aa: CSARDPGQGTGGELFF; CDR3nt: TGCAGTGCTAGAGATCCCGGACAGGGGACCGGCGGGGAGCTGTTTTTT
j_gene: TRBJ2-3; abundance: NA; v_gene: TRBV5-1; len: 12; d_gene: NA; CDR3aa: CASSPGEDTQYF; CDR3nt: TGCGCCAGCAGCCCAGGCGAGGATACGCAGTATTTT
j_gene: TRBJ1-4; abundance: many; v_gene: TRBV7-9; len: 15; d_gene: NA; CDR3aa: CASTAWSATNEKLFF; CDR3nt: TGTGCCAGCACGGCATGGTCCGCAACTAATGAAAAACTGTTTTTT